This T cell receptor beta chain originates from a study of blood T cell repertoires in COVID-19. In the study overall: Samples came from the United States, Italy and Spain, spanning acute and convalescent COVID-19. T cells, B-cell-depleted T cells, or PBMCs provided the cDNA or gDNA that served as material.

This clone has a handful of counts. Repertoires were generated with immunoSEQ multiplex PCR, while TCRdb's copy carries only in-frame clones and drops some. The profile shows fewer than 200,000 clones, approximately 83% of them singletons. CDR3 length: 18 amino acids. Germline trimming cut 0 bases from V and 6 bases from J; bases unmatched to any gene: 11. CDR1 is LNHDA and CDR2 is SQIVND in the germline V gene (reference sequence). The receptor's source is a man between 50 and 59 years old with active or convalescent COVID-19. The specimen was peripheral blood. The chain links TRBV19 to TRBJ2-1; 10 bases fit TRBD2. DNA for the CDR3: TGTGCCAGTAGTATAGACCACTTAGCGGGAGGAAAATTCAATGAGCAGTTCTTC. Amino acid sequence: CASSIDHLAGGKFNEQFF.